This T cell receptor beta chain originates from a study of T cell responses to AZD1222 COVID-19 vaccine. Remarks on this clone: What it binds is not known.

Study-wide points: Dominant at 160-218 and 743-854, vaccine-associated CD4 TCRs also spanned spike. Baseline serology detected seropositivity in only six AZD1222 recipients. Reports say nearly half of spike-specific TCRs go after unmutated variant regions. Sampling captured repertoires only after the peak T cell response.

Data came from immunoSEQ multiplex PCR; TCRdb stores just in-frame clones and leaves some out. The table includes 95,000 to 100,000 clones, 85% to 90% detected once. This receptor was identified in an adult in good health. The specimen was peripheral blood, collected on day 0 of AZD1222 vaccination.

Here the CDR3 DNA reads TGTGCCAGCAGCCGACAGGGGTGGGCCACTGAAGCTTTCTTT. Protein sequence: CASSRQGWATEAFF. This chain connects TRBV28 to TRBJ1-1, with 8 bases fitting TRBD1. Germline CDR1 is MDHEN and CDR2 is SYDVKM. CDR3 length: 14 residues. V shed 6 bases and J 4 bases; nucleotides not matched to a gene: 7.